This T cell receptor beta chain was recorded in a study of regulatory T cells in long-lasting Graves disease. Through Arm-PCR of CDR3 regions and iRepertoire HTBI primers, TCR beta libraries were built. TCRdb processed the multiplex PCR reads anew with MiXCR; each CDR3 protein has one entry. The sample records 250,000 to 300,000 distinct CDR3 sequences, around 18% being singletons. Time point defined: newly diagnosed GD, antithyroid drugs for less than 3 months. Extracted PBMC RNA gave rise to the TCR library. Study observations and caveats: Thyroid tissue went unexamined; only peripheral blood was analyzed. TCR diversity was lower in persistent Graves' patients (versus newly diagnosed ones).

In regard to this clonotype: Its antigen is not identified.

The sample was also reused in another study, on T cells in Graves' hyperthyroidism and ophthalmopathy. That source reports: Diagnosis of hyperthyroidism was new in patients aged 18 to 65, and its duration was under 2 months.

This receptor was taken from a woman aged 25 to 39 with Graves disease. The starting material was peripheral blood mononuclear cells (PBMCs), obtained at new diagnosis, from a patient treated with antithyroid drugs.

CDR3 sequence reads: CASSLGRTGLTGELFF. The CDR3, as DNA: TGTGCCAGCAGCTTAGGACGGACAGGGCTCACCGGGGAGCTGTTTTTT. The V call is TRBV7-2, the J call TRBJ2-2; TRBD1 aligns across 8 bases. The CDR3 sequence is 16 residues long. Germline V lookup: CDR1 SGHTA, CDR2 FQGNSA. Trimming removed 1 base from V and 4 bases from J; junction bases left unmatched: 5.